This TCR beta chain was recorded in a study of T cell responses to AZD1222 COVID-19 vaccine. Germline CDR1 and CDR2: KGHSH and LQKENI. V was clipped by 3 bases and J by 4 bases, with 16 bases between them. The CDR3 contains 16 residues. Generated by immunoSEQ multiplex PCR, the TCRdb table keeps only in-frame clones and is missing some. The table includes 100,000 to 150,000 clones, about nine tenths detected once. V and J are TRBV18 and TRBJ1-5, with D maybe TRBD1 (5 bases). The source material was peripheral blood, sampled on day 0 of AZD1222 vaccination. The TCR was taken from an adult in good health. CDR3 region: CASSPGRSAPNQPQHF. DNA for the CDR3: TGTGCCAGCTCACCGGGACGGTCGGCCCCTAATCAGCCCCAGCATTTT. The variable domain in full, completed from reference TRBV18 and TRBJ1-5, reads NAGVMQNPRHLVRRRGQEARLRCSPMKGHSHVYWYRQLPEEGLKFMVYLQKENIIDESGMPKERFSAEFPKEGPSILRIQQVVRGDSAAYFCASSPGRSAPNQPQHFGDGTRLSIL.